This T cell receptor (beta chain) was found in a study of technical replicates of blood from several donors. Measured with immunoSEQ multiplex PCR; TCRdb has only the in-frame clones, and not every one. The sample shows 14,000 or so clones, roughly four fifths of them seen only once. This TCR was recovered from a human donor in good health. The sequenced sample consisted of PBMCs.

The CDR3 reads CAISTLGDNQPQHF. CDR3 nucleotides: TGTGCCATCAGTACCCTAGGGGACAATCAGCCCCAGCATTTT. This chain connects TRBV10-3 to TRBJ1-5; D might be TRBD1 (5 bases). With 5 bases removed from V and 3 bases from J, the gap between germline ends came to 11 bases. Germline CDR1 ENHRY, CDR2 SYGVKD. The CDR3 has 14 amino acids.